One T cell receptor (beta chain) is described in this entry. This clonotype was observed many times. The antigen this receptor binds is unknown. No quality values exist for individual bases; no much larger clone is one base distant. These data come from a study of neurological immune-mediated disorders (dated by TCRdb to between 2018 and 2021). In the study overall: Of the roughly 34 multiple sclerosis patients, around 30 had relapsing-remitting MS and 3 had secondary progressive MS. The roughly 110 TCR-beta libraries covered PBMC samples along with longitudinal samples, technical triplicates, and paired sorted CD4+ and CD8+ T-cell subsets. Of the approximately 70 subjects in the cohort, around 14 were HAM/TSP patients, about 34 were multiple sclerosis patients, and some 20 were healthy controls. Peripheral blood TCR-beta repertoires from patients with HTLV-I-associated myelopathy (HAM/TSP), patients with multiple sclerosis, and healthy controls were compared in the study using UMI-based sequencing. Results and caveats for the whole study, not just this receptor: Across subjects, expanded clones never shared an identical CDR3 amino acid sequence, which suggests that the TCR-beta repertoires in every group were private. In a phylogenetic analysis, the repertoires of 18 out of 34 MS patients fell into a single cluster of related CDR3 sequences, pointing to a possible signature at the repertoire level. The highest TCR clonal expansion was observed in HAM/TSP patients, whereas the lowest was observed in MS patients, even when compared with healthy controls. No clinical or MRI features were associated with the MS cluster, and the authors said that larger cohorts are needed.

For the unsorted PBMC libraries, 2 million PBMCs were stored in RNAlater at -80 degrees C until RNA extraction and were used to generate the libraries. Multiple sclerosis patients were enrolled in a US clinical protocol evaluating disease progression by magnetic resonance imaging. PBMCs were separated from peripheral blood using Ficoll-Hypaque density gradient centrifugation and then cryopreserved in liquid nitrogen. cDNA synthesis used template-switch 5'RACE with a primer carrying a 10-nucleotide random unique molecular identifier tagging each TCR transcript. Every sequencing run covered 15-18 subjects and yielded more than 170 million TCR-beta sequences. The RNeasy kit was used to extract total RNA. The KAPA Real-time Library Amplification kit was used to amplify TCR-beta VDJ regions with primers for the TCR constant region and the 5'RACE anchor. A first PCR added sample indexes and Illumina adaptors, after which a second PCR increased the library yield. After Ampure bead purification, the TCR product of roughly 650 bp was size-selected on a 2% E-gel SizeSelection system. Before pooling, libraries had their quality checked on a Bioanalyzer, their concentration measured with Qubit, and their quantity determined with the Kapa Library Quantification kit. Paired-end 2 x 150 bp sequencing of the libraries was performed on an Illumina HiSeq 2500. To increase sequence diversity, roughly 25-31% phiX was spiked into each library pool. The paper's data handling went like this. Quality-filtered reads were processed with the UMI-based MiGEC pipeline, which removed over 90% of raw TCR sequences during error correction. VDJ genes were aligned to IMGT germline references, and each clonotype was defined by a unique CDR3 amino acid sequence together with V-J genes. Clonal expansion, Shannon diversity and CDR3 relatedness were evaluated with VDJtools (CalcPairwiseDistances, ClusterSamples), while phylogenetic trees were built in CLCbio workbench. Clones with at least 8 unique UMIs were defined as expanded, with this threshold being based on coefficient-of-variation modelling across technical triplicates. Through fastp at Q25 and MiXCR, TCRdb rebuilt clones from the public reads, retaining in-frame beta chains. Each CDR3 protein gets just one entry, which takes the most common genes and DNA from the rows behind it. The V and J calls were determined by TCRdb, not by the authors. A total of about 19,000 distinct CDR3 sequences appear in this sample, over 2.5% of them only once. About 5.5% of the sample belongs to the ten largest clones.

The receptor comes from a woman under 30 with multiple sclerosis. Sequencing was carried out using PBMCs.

Here is the DNA: TGTGCCAGCAGCTTAGAACAGTCCGATGAGCAGTTCTTC. Its translation is CASSLEQSDEQFF. The chain links TRBV7-2 with TRBJ2-1; there is no confident call for the D gene. Per the germline V gene, SGHTA is the CDR1 and FQGNSA is the CDR2. V is reduced by 1 base and J by 8 bases, leaving a spacing of 9 bases between them. Including cysteine and phenylalanine, the CDR3 has 13 amino acids. The DNA shown is the 39-base CDR3, in frame from base 1.